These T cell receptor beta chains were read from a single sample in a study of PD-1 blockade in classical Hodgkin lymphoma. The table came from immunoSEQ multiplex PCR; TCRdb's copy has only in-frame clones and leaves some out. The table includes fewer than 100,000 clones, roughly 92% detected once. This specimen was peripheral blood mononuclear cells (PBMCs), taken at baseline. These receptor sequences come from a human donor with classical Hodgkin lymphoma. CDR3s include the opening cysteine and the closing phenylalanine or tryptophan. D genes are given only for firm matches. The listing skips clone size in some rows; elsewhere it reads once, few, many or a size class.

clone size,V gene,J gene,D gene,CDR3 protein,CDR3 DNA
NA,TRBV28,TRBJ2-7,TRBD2,CASSSRTSGIVYEQYF,TGTGCCAGCAGTTCCAGGACTAGCGGGATTGTCTACGAGCAGTACTTC
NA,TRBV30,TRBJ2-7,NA,CACHTGTYGYEQYF,TGTGCCTGTCACACCGGGACATATGGGTACGAGCAGTACTTC
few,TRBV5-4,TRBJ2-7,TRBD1,CASSRSGTDPYEQYF,TGTGCCAGCAGCCGGTCCGGGACAGATCCCTACGAGCAGTACTTC
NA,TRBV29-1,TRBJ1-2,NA,CSVGRGGYGYTF,TGCAGCGTGGGAAGGGGGGGCTATGGCTACACCTTC
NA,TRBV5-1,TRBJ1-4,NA,CASSFDSANEKLFF,TGCGCCAGCAGCTTCGATTCGGCTAATGAAAAACTGTTTTTT
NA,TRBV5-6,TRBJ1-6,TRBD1,CASSLAPIGTGGVPWPLHF,TGTGCCAGCAGCTTGGCACCGATCGGGACAGGGGGAGTCCCCTGGCCCCTCCACTTT
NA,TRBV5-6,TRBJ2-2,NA,CASSLVYRVTNTGELFF,TGTGCCAGCAGCTTGGTATACAGGGTTACGAACACCGGGGAGCTGTTTTTT
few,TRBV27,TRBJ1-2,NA,CASSSPGQLNYGYTF,TGTGCCAGCAGTTCCCCGGGCCAACTTAACTATGGCTACACCTTC
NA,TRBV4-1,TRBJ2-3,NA,CASSPTLPRDSHTDTQYF,TGCGCCAGCAGCCCCACCTTACCAAGGGACTCCCACACAGATACGCAGTATTTT
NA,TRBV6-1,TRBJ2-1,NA,CASRGHSLNNEQFF,TGTGCCAGCAGGGGACATTCTCTAAACAATGAGCAGTTCTTC
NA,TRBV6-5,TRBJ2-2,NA,CASTRANTGELFF,TGTGCCAGCACCAGGGCAAACACCGGGGAGCTGTTTTTT
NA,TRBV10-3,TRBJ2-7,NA,CAISEEGREQYF,TGTGCCATCAGCGAGGAGGGGCGGGAGCAGTACTTC
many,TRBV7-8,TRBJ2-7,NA,CASSLQGVLGHEQYF,TGTGCCAGCAGCTTACAGGGAGTCCTAGGCCACGAGCAGTACTTC
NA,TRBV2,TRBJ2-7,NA,CASSETRTTEQYF,TGTGCCAGCAGTGAGACTAGAACGACCGAGCAGTACTTC
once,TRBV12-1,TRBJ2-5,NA,CASSPMSLGASGCEETQYF,TGTGCCAGCAGCCCTATGTCTTTGGGGGCTAGCGGGTGCGAAGAGACCCAGTACTTC
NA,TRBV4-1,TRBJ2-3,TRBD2,CASSHQAGRPDTQYF,TGCGCCAGCAGCCACCAAGCGGGACGGCCAGATACGCAGTATTTT
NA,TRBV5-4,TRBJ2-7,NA,CASSLRQAPYEQYF,TGTGCCAGCAGCTTGCGGCAGGCCCCCTACGAGCAGTACTTC
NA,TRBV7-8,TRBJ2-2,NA,CASSLVRGAEGNTGELFF,TGTGCCAGCAGCCTCGTAAGGGGGGCAGAGGGGAACACCGGGGAGCTGTTTTTT
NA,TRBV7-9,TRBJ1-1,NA,CASSPDSLPLSTEAFF,TGTGCCAGCAGCCCGGACAGTTTGCCTTTAAGTACTGAAGCTTTCTTT
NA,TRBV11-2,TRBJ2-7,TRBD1,CASSPGTGYEQYF,TGTGCCAGCAGCCCCGGGACAGGGTACGAGCAGTACTTC
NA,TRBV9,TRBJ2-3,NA,CASSAGARTDTQYF,TGTGCCAGCAGCGCAGGGGCCCGCACAGATACGCAGTATTTT
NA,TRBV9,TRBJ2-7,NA,CASSVGAFSYEQYF,TGTGCCAGCAGCGTCGGCGCGTTTTCCTACGAGCAGTACTTC
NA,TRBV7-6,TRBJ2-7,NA,CASSPTFQGRSHYEQYF,TGTGCCAGCAGCCCAACGTTCCAGGGGCGATCCCACTACGAGCAGTACTTC
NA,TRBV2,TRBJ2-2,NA,CASSVDSLLNTGELFF,TGTGCCAGCAGTGTGGACAGTCTTTTGAACACCGGGGAGCTGTTTTTT
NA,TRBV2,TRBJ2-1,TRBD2,CASSVLSSGSYNEQFF,TGTGCCAGCAGTGTCCTTTCTAGCGGGAGCTACAATGAGCAGTTCTTC
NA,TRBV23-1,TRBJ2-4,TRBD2,CASSQSLATLAKNIQYF,TGCGCCAGCAGTCAATCACTAGCGACCCTAGCCAAAAACATTCAGTACTTC
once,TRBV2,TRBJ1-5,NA,CASSDPGTFEALYSNQPQHF,TGTGCCAGCAGTGATCCAGGGACATTTGAGGCACTTTATAGCAATCAGCCCCAGCATTTT
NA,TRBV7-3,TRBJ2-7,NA,CASSPVGRDGYEQYF,TGTGCCAGCAGCCCAGTCGGGCGGGATGGCTACGAGCAGTACTTC
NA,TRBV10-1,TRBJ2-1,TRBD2,CASKSSGRARENEQFF,TGCGCCAGCAAATCGAGCGGGAGGGCCAGAGAGAATGAGCAGTTCTTC
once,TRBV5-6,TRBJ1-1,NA,CASSLSGAHVRTEAFF,TGTGCCAGCAGCTTGTCAGGGGCCCACGTCAGGACTGAAGCTTTCTTT
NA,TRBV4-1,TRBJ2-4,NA,CASSLGGGSDIQYF,TGCGCCAGCAGCTTAGGGGGCGGGAGTGACATTCAGTACTTC
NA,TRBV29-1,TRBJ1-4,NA,CSAGVKNEKLFF,TGCAGCGCTGGGGTTAAGAATGAAAAACTGTTTTTT
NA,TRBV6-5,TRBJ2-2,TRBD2,CASSLGLAVNTGELFF,TGTGCCAGCAGTTTGGGACTAGCGGTGAACACCGGGGAGCTGTTTTTT
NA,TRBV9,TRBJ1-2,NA,CASSVAQGNNYGYTF,TGTGCCAGCAGCGTAGCACAAGGCAATAACTATGGCTACACCTTC
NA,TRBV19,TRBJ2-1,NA,CASSSLGSSSSSYNEQFF,TGTGCCAGTAGCTCCTTGGGCAGCTCGTCTAGCTCCTACAATGAGCAGTTCTTC
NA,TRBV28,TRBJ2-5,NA,CASSTEQGYETQYF,TGTGCCAGCAGTACCGAACAGGGATACGAGACCCAGTACTTC
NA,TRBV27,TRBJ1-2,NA,CASSLKEGAYGYTF,TGTGCCAGCAGTTTGAAGGAAGGCGCCTATGGCTACACCTTC
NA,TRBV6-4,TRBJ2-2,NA,CASTSEFGELFF,TGTGCCAGCACCTCCGAATTCGGGGAGCTGTTTTTT
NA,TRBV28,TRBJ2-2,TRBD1,CATRSRGPNTGELFF,TGTGCCACCCGGTCTAGGGGGCCAAACACCGGGGAGCTGTTTTTT
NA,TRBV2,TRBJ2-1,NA,CASRNRLADNEQFF,TGTGCCAGCAGGAATAGGCTAGCTGACAATGAGCAGTTCTTC
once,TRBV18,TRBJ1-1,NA,CASSLKGNTEAFF,TGTGCCAGCTCACTTAAAGGGAACACTGAAGCTTTCTTT
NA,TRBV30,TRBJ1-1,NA,CAWNGGGTEAFF,TGTGCCTGGAATGGGGGGGGGACTGAAGCTTTCTTT
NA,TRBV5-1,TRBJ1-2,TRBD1,CATTGANYGYTF,TGCGCCACCACAGGGGCAAACTATGGCTACACCTTC
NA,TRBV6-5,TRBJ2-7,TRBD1,CASRGARGLSYEQYF,TGTGCCAGCAGAGGAGCCAGGGGGCTTTCCTACGAGCAGTACTTC
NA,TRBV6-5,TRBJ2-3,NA,CASSYAPLGDTQYF,TGTGCCAGCAGTTACGCCCCTCTCGGAGATACGCAGTATTTT
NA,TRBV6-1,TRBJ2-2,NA,CASSTRDSFGGELFF,TGTGCCAGCAGTACCCGGGACTCCTTCGGCGGGGAGCTGTTTTTT
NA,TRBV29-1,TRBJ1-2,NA,CSVHRQAFNYGYTF,TGCAGCGTTCATAGACAGGCCTTTAACTATGGCTACACCTTC
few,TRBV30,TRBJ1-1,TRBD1,CAWYYRGQSHTEAFF,TGTGCCTGGTACTACAGGGGGCAGTCGCACACTGAAGCTTTCTTT
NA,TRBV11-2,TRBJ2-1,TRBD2,CASSFVRTSGAYNEQFF,TGTGCCAGCAGCTTCGTACGGACTAGCGGGGCCTACAATGAGCAGTTCTTC
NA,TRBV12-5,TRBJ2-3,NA,CASGLTRSTDTQYF,TGTGCTAGTGGTTTGACCCGTAGCACAGATACGCAGTATTTT